The 13 T cell receptor beta chains below all came from one sample that was sequenced in a study of T cell clonotyping in hematopoietic cell transplantation. Method: immunoSEQ multiplex PCR; TCRdb's copy keeps in-frame clones and lacks some. This table has 55,000 to 70,000 clones, about 94% appearing once. What was sequenced was peripheral blood mononuclear cells. These receptors originate from a man over 45 in good health. Some clones in this sample may be carry-over from other donors' samples.

V is TRBV5-1 and J is TRBJ2-7; perhaps TRBD1 as D (5 bases). The CDR3 runs 15 residues. Germline CDR1 reads SGHRS; CDR2 reads YFSETQ. The ends were cut back, 4 bases at V and 1 base at J, with 15 bases in the middle. The CDR3 region is CASSPEQGLSYEQYF. The CDR3 nucleotides read TGCGCCAGCAGCCCAGAGCAGGGCCTTTCCTACGAGCAGTACTTC.

The V and J genes are TRBV25-1 and TRBJ1-2; 7 nucleotides agree with TRBD1. V gave up 4 bases and J gave up 8 bases; unmatched junction bases: 7. CDR1 and CDR2 from the germline V gene are MGHDK and SYGVNS. The CDR3 is 13 residues long. For the CDR3, the DNA is TGTGCCAGCAGTGGCTCAGGGGGGGGCGGCTACACCTTC. This codes for CASSGSGGGGYTF.

V and J are TRBV9 and TRBJ2-2; D not resolved. There are 12 residues in the CDR3. Trimming pared 3 bases from V and 5 bases from J, leaving 5 bases between. Germline CDR1 SGDLS, CDR2 YYNGEE. The CDR3: CASSDYTGELFF. Here the CDR3 DNA reads TGTGCCAGCAGCGATTATACCGGGGAGCTGTTTTTT. The whole variable domain, filled in from reference TRBV9 and TRBJ2-2, reads DSGVTQTPKHLITATGQRVTLRCSPRSGDLSVYWYQQSLDQGLQFLIQYYNGEERAKGNILERFSAQQFPDLHSELNLSSLELGDSALYFCASSDYTGELFFGEGSRLTVL.

The chain couples TRBV5-1 to TRBJ1-1; 7 bases are a match to TRBD1. The ends lost 3 bases at V and 1 base at J; junction bases unmatched: 3. This CDR3 spans 14 amino acids. CDR1 SGHRS and CDR2 YFSETQ come from the germline V gene. The CDR3: CASSSGQWNTEAFF. As DNA, the CDR3 is TGCGCCAGCAGCTCGGGACAGTGGAACACTGAAGCTTTCTTT.

The chain recombines TRBV6-5 with TRBJ1-2; a weak D match, TRBD1 (6 bases). The germline gives CDR1 MNHEY, CDR2 SVGAGI. Trimming took 2 bases from V and 6 from J, leaving 19 bases between them. This CDR3 is 16 amino acids long. In nucleotides, the CDR3 is TGTGCCAGCAGTTACACCTATCGACAGGCCTCCCATGGCTACACCTTC. Translating it yields CASSYTYRQASHGYTF.

The J gene is TRBJ2-1, the V gene TRBV7-6, with 12 bases identical to TRBD2. The germline gives CDR1 SGHVS, CDR2 FNYEAQ. J lost 4 bases, V lost 5 bases, and 3 bases had no gene match. The CDR3 consists of 15 residues. The CDR3 region is CASSNLAGGYNEQFF. For the CDR3, the DNA is TGTGCCAGCAGCAATCTAGCGGGAGGGTACAATGAGCAGTTCTTC. Filled out from reference TRBV7-6 and TRBJ2-1, the complete variable domain reads GAGVSQSPRYKVTKRGQDVALRCDPISGHVSLYWYRQALGQGPEFLTYFNYEAQQDKSGLPNDRFSAERPEGSISTLTIQRTEQRDSAMYRCASSNLAGGYNEQFFGPGTRLTVL.

The chain uses TRBV7-3 and TRBJ2-7; 9 bases map to TRBD1. The CDR3 totals 14 residues. The germline CDR1 and CDR2 sequences are SGHTA and FQGTGA. V dropped 5 bases and J dropped 5; count of bases not matched to a gene: 7. CDR3 bases: TGTGCCAGCAGCCCCGGGACAGGGACCCACGAGCAGTACTTC. Protein product: CASSPGTGTHEQYF.

The chain links TRBV28 to TRBJ2-5, with D uncertain. Germline V CDR1 and CDR2: MDHEN, SYDVKM. The ends were cut back, 5 bases at V and 4 bases at J, with 14 bases in the middle. This CDR3 is built from 14 residues. CDR3 coding DNA: TGTGCCAGCAGTCTAAATCCGATGGGAGAGACCCAGTACTTC. It is translated as CASSLNPMGETQYF.

The chain combines TRBV7-8 with TRBJ2-7; D might be TRBD1 (6 bases). The CDR3 length is 15 residues. Germline V gene sequence: CDR1 SGHVS, CDR2 FQNEAQ. V lost 4 bases and J 4 bases, leaving 17 bases between the germline ends. In nucleotides, the CDR3 is TGTGCCAGCAGCTACCGACAGGAGGAAGAGTACGAGCAGTACTTC. Amino acid sequence: CASSYRQEEEYEQYF.

This chain links TRBV19 with TRBJ2-6; D uncertain. The ends were cut back, 6 bases at V and 0 bases at J, with 9 bases in the middle. Per germline, CDR1 LNHDA and CDR2 SQIVND (reference sequence). This CDR3 is 15 amino acids long. The CDR3 loop is CASSPVLSGANVLTF. The CDR3 bases are TGTGCCAGTAGCCCGGTCCTCTCTGGGGCCAACGTCCTGACTTTC.

The chain has TRBV5-1 and TRBJ1-4, with 7 positions matching TRBD1. With V trimmed by 0 bases and J by 8 bases, 7 bases remained unmatched. Germline V lookup: CDR1 SGHRS, CDR2 YFSETQ. The CDR3 extends over 15 amino acids. The CDR3 sequence is CASSLVGTEGEKLFF. CDR3 bases: TGCGCCAGCAGCTTGGTAGGGACAGAGGGCGAAAAACTGTTTTTT.

The chain couples TRBV2 to TRBJ2-7; TRBD2 matches at 7 bases. Per the germline V gene, CDR1 is SNHLY and CDR2 is FYNNEI. CDR3 length: 13 residues. V was clipped by 9 bases and J by 4 bases; unmatched bases: 9. CDR3 nucleotide sequence: TGTGCCAGTTTTCTAAGCGGGGATTACGAGCAGTACTTC. It encodes CASFLSGDYEQYF.

The chain is built from TRBV9 and TRBJ1-2; 7 bases align to TRBD1. The germline CDR1 and CDR2 sequences are SGDLS and YYNGEE. V dropped 4 bases and J dropped 8; count of bases not matched to a gene: 17. The CDR3 is 16 residues long. The CDR3 DNA follows: TGTGCCAGCAGCCCGAGGACAGGATCTACTATAAGCGGCTACACCTTC. This encodes CASSPRTGSTISGYTF. Supplemented by reference TRBV9 and TRBJ1-2, the full variable domain reads DSGVTQTPKHLITATGQRVTLRCSPRSGDLSVYWYQQSLDQGLQFLIQYYNGEERAKGNILERFSAQQFPDLHSELNLSSLELGDSALYFCASSPRTGSTISGYTFGSGTRLTVV.